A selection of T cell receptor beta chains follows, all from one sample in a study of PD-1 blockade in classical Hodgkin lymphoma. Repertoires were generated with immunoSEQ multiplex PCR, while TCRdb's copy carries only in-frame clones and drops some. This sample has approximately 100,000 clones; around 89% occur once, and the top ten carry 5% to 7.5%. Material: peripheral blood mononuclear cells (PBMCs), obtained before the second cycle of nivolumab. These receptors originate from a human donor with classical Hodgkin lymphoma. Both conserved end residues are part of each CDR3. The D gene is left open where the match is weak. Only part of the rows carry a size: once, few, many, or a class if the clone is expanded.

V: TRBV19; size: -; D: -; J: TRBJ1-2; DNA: TGTGCCAGTAGAAGGAGACCCGGGCGGTTTGACTATGGCTACACCTTC; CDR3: CASRRRPGRFDYGYTF
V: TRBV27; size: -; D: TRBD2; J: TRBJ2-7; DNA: TGTGCCAGCCGGGGGGTTCCCTTCTCCTACGAGCAGTACTTC; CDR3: CASRGVPFSYEQYF
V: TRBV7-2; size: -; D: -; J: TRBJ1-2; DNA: TGTGCCAGCAGACAGGGCCCCGGCGTGGGCTACACCTTC; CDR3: CASRQGPGVGYTF
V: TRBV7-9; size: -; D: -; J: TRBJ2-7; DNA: TGTGCCAGCTCGCGGGGATCCTACGAGCAGTACTTC; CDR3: CASSRGSYEQYF
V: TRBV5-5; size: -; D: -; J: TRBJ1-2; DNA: TGTGCCAGCAGCTTGTTGGATAACTATGGCTACACCTTC; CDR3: CASSLLDNYGYTF
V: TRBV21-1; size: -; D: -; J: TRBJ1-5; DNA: TGTGCCAGCAGCGGGACAAAAGCGTATCAGCCCCAGCATTTT; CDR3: CASSGTKAYQPQHF
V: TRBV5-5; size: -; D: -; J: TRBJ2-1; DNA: TGTGCCAGCAGCCTCAGGCCGGAGAGCTCCTACAATGAGCAGTTCTTC; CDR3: CASSLRPESSYNEQFF
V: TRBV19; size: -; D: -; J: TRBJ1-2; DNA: TGTGCTATTTCGGGAGATTATGGCTACACCTTC; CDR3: CAISGDYGYTF
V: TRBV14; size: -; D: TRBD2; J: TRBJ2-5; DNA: TGTGCCAGCAGCTATTTAGCGGGGGAGCGGCAAGAGACCCAGTACTTC; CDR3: CASSYLAGERQETQYF
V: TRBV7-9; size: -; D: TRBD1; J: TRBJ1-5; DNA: TGTGCCAGCAGCCTGACAGGGAACCATCTGGGCAATCAGCCCCAGCATTTT; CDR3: CASSLTGNHLGNQPQHF
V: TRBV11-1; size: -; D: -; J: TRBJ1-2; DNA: TGTGCCAGCAGCTTAGCGGCAGGGATAGACTACACCTTC; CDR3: CASSLAAGIDYTF
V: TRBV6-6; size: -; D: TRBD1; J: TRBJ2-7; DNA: TGTGCCAGCAGTCCCGGGACAGGGGAGCCGTACTTC; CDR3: CASSPGTGEPYF
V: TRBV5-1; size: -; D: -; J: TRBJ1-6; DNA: TGCGCCAGCAGCCCAGTTCCATCCTATAATTCACCCCTCCACTTT; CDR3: CASSPVPSYNSPLHF
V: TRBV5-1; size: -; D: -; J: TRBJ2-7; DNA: TGCGCCAGCAGCTTCACGGTCTCCTACGAGCAGTACTTC; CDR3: CASSFTVSYEQYF
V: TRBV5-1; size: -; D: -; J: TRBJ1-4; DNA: TGCGCCAGCAGCTGGACTCACTACAGTGCAACTAATGAAAAACTGTTTTTT; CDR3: CASSWTHYSATNEKLFF
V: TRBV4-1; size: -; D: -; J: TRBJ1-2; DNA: TGCGCCAGCAGCCAAGAGCCCTCTTGGGGCTACACCTTC; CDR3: CASSQEPSWGYTF
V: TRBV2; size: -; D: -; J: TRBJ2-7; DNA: TGTGCCAGCAAGTTATGGCAGGAGTATTACGAGCAGTACTTC; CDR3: CASKLWQEYYEQYF
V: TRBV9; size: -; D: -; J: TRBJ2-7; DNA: TGTGCCAGCAGCGTAGGGACCACAGAAAACTACGAGCAGTACTTC; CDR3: CASSVGTTENYEQYF
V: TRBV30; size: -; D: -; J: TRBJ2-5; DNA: TGTGCCTGGAGTCCCCGGACACTCACGGAGACCCAGTACTTC; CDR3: CAWSPRTLTETQYF
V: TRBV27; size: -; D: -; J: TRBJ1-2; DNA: TGTGCCAGCAGTTCCAGGGCCTTCTATGGCTACACCTTC; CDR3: CASSSRAFYGYTF
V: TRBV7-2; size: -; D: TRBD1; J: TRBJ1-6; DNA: TGTGCCAGCAGCCCGGGACAGGGTAATTCACCCCTCCACTTT; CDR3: CASSPGQGNSPLHF
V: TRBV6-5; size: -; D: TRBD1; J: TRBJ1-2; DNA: TGTGCCGGTACGACAGGGCGGGGAGGTGGCTACACCTTC; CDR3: CAGTTGRGGGYTF
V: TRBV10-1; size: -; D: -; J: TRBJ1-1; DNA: TGCGCCAGCAGTAGGTACAGGGCGGACACTGAAGCTTTCTTT; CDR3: CASSRYRADTEAFF
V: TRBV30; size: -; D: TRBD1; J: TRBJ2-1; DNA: TGTGCCTGGAGTGGACAGGGGGTAATGAATGAGCAGTTCTTC; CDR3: CAWSGQGVMNEQFF
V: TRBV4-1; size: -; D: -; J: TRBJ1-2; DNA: TGCGCCAGCAGCCAAGATTACGGGGGACTAAACTATGGCTACACCTTC; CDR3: CASSQDYGGLNYGYTF
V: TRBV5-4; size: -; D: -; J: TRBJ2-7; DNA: TGTGCCAGCAGCCCGACTATGAGCCATCGTTCGAGTCACTACGAGCAGTACTTC; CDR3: CASSPTMSHRSSHYEQYF
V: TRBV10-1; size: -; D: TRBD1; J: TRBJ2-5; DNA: TGCGCCAGCAGTGAGGACAGGGGGAGAGCAGAGACCCAGTACTTC; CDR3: CASSEDRGRAETQYF
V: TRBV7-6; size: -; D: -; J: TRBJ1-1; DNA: TGTGCCAGCAGCTCCACGGCAGCCCCCGTAACTGAAGCTTTCTTT; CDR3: CASSSTAAPVTEAFF
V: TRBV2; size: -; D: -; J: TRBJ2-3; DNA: TGTGCCAGCAATAAAAGGGGTCCGGTGGGCACATATACAGATACGCAGTATTTT; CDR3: CASNKRGPVGTYTDTQYF
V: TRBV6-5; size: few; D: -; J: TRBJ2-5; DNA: TGTGCCAGCAGTTACTCGATCGGGTTAGAGACCCAGTACTTC; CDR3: CASSYSIGLETQYF
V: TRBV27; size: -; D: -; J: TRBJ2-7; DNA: TGTGCCAGCAGGGGGACGGGAAGATACGAGCAGTACTTC; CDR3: CASRGTGRYEQYF
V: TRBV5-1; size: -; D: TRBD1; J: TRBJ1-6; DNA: TGCGCCAGCAGCTTTAAGGGGGCCTCGGGCGGCTCACCCCTCCACTTT; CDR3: CASSFKGASGGSPLHF
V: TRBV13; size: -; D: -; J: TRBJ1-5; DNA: TGTGCCAGCAGCTTAGGGGACAGTAATCAGCCCCAGCATTTT; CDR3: CASSLGDSNQPQHF
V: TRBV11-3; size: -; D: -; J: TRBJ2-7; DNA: TGTGCCAGCAGCCCCCAAGGCACCGTTCGCGAGCAGTACTTC; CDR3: CASSPQGTVREQYF
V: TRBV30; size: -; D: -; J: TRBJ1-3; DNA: TGTGCCTGGAATTCTGGAAACACCATATATTTT; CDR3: CAWNSGNTIYF
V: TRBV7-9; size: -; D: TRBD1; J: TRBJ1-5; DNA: TGTGCCAGCAGCCCAGGCGACAGGGGTAACCAGCCCCAGCATTTT; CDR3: CASSPGDRGNQPQHF
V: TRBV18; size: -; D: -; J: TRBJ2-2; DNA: TGTGCCAGCTCACTACAGGTATCGGACACCGGGGAGCTGTTTTTT; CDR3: CASSLQVSDTGELFF
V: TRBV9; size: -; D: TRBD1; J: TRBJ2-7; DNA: TGTGCCAGCAGCGTAGATGGGACAGCGACCTACGAGCAGTACTTC; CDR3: CASSVDGTATYEQYF
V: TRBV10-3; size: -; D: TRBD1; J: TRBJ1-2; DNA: TGTGCCATCAGTGAAGGTGGGACAGACTATGGCTACACCTTC; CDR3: CAISEGGTDYGYTF
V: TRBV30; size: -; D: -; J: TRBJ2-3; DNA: TGTGCCTGGGCTAAAAACAGGGAGCGCACAGATACGCAGTATTTT; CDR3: CAWAKNRERTDTQYF
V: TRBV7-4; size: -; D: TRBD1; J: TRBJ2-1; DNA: TGTGCCAGCAGCTTTTTGGACAGGGACAGCTCCTACAATGAGCAGTTCTTC; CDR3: CASSFLDRDSSYNEQFF